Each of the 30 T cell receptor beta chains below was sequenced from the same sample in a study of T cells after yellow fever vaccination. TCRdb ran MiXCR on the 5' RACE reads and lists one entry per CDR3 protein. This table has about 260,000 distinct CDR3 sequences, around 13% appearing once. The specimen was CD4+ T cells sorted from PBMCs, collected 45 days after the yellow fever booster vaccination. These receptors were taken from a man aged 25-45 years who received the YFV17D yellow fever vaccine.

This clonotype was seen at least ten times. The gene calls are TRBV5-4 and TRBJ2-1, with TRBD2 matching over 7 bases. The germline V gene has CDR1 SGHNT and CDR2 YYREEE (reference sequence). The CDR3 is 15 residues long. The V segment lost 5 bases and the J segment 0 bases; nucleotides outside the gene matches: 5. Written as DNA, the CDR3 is TGTGCCAGCAGTTTAGGCGGGGGCTCCTACAATGAGCAGTTCTTC. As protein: CASSLGGGSYNEQFF. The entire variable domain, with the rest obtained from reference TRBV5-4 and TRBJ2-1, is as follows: ETGVTQSPTHLIKTRGQQVTLRCSSQSGHNTVSWYQQALGQGPQFIFQYYREEENGRGNFPPRFSGLQFPNYSSELNVNALELDDSALYLCASSLGGGSYNEQFFGPGTRLTVL.

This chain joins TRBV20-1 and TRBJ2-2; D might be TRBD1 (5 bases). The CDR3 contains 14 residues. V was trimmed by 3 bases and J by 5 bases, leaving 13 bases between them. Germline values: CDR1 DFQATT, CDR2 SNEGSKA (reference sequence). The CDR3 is CSASETAHTGELFF. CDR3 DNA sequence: TGCAGTGCTAGTGAGACAGCTCATACCGGGGAGCTGTTTTTT.

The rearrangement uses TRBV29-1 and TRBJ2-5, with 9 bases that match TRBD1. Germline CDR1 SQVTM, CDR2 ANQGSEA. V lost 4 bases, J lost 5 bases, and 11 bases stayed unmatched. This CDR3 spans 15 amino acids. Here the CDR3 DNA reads TGCAGCGTTGCCCGAGGGACAGGGCCGGAGGAGACCCAGTACTTC. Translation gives CSVARGTGPEETQYF.

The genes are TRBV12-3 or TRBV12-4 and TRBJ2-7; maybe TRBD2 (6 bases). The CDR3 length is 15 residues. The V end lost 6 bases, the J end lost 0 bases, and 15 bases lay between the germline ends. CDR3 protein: CASSPGTYSSYEQYF. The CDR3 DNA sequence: TGTGCCAGCAGCCCGGGGACTTACAGCTCCTACGAGCAGTACTTC.

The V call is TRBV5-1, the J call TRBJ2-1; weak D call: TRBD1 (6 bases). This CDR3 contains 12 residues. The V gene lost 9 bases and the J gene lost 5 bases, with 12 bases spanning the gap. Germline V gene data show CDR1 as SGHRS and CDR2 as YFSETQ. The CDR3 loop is CATTGPHNEQFF. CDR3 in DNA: TGCGCCACGACAGGTCCCCACAATGAGCAGTTCTTC.

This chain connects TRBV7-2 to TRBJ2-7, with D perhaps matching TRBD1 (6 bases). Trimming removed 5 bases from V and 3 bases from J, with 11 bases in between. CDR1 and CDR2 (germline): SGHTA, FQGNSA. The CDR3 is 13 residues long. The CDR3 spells CASSPQGFYEQYF. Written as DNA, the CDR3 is TGTGCCAGCAGCCCACAGGGTTTCTACGAGCAGTACTTC.

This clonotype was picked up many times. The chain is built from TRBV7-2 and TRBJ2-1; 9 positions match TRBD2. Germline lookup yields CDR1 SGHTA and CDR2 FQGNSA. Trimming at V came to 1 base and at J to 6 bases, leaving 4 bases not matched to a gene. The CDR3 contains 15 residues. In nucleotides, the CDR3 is TGTGCCAGCAGCTTAGGCGTTAGCGGGAGCAATGAGCAGTTCTTC. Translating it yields CASSLGVSGSNEQFF. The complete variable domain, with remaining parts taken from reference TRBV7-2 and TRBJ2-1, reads GAGVSQSPSNKVTEKGKDVELRCDPISGHTALYWYRQSLGQGLEFLIYFQGNSAPDKSGLPSDRFSAERTGGSVSTLTIQRTQQEDSAVYLCASSLGVSGSNEQFFGPGTRLTVL.

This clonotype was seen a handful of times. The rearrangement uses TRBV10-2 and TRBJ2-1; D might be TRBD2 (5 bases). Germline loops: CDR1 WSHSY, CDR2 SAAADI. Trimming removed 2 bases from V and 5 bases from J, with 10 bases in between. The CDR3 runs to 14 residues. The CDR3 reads CASSETRRNNEQFF. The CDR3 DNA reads TGCGCCAGCAGTGAGACTAGGCGGAACAATGAGCAGTTCTTC.

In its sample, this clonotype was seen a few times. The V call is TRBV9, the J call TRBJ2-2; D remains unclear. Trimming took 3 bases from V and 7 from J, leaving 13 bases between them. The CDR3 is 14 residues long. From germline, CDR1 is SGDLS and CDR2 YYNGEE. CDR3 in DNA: TGTGCCAGCAGCGGGGATTGGGTTGGCGGGGAGCTGTTTTTT. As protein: CASSGDWVGGELFF.

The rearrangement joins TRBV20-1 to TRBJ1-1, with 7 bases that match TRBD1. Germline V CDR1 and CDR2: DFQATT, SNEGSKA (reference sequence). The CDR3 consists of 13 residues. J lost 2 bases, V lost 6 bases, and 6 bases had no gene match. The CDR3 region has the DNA TGCAGTGCCGTTTGGGACAGAAACACTGAAGCTTTCTTT. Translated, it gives CSAVWDRNTEAFF.

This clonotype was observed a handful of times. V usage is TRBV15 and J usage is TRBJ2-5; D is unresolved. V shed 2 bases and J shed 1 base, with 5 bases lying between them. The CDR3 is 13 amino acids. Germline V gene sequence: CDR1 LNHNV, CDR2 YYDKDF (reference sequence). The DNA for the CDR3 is TGTGCCACCAGCAGACAGGTCCAAGAGACCCAGTACTTC. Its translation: CATSRQVQETQYF. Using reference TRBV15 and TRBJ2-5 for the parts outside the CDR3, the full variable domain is DAMVIQNPRYQVTQFGKPVTLSCSQTLNHNVMYWYQQKSSQAPKLLFHYYDKDFNNEADTPDNFQSRRPNTSFCFLDIRSPGLGDTAMYLCATSRQVQETQYFGPGTRLLVL.

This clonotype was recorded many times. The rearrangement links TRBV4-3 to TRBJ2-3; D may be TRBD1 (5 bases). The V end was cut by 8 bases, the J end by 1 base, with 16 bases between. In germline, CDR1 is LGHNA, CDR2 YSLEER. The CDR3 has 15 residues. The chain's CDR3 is CASALGHSRTDTQYF. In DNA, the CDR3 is TGCGCCAGCGCCTTGGGGCATTCTCGCACAGATACGCAGTATTTT.

The CDR3 spells CASSLVRAADTQYF. The CDR3 nucleotides are TGTGCCAGCAGCTTGGTTAGGGCAGCAGATACGCAGTATTTT. V gene TRBV5-5 combines with J gene TRBJ2-3; no reliable D call. V lost 0 bases, J lost 4 bases, and 9 bases lay in between. The CDR3 consists of 14 residues. In germline, CDR1 is SGHKS, CDR2 YYEKEE (reference sequence).

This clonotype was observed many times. The CDR3 here is CAISESYDTEAFF. Here the CDR3 DNA reads TGTGCCATCAGTGAGTCGTATGACACTGAAGCTTTCTTT. The chain joins TRBV10-3 to TRBJ1-1; no clear D gene. V dropped 0 bases and J dropped 3 bases, with 5 bases sitting between them. The CDR3 totals 13 residues. Looked up from germline, CDR1 is ENHRY and CDR2 is SYGVKD.

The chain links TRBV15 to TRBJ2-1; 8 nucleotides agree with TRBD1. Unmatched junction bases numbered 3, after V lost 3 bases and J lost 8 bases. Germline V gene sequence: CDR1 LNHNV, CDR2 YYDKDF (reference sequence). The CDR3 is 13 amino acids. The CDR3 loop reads CATSRTGVDEQFF. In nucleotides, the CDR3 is TGTGCCACCAGCAGGACAGGGGTTGATGAGCAGTTCTTC.

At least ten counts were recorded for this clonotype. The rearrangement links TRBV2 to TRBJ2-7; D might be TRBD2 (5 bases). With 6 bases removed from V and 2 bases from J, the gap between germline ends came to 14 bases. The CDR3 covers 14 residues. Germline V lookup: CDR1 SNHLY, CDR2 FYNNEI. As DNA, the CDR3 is TGTGCCAGCAGGAGGGTGGGTGGTACCTACGAGCAGTACTTC. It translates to CASRRVGGTYEQYF.

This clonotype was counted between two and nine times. The CDR3 sequence is CASSDLAHSYNEQFF. CDR3 nucleotide sequence: TGTGCCAGCTCGGATCTAGCGCACTCCTACAATGAGCAGTTCTTC. V gene TRBV18 combines with J gene TRBJ2-1, with D possibly matching TRBD2 (6 bases). This CDR3 contains 15 residues. V dropped 6 bases and J dropped 0 bases, with 12 bases sitting between them. CDR1 is KGHSH, CDR2 LQKENI, per germline.

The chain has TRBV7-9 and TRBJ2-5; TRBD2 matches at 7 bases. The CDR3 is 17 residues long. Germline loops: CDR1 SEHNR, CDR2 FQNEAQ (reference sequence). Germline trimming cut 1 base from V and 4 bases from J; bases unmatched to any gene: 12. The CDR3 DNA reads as TGTGCCAGCAGCTTAGACGAGGCGGGAGCTGGCGGAGAGACCCAGTACTTC. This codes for CASSLDEAGAGGETQYF.

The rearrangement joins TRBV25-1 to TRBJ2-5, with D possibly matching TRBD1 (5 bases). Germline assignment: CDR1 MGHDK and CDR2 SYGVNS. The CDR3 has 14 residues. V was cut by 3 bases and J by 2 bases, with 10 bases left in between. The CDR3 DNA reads TGTGCCAGCAGTGATCCGACAGCACAAGAGACCCAGTACTTC. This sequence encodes CASSDPTAQETQYF.

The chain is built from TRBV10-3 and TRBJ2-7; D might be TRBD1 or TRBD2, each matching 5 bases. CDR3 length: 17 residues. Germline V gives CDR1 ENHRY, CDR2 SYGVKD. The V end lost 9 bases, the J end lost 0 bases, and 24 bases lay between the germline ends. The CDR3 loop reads CAISKFPYGGSSYEQYF. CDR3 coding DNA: TGTGCCATATCAAAATTCCCCTATGGGGGAAGCTCCTACGAGCAGTACTTC.

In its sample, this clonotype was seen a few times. In nucleotides, the CDR3 is TGCAGTGCCAAGGGGATAGGAGGGGCTCAAGGGTACGAGCAGTACTTC. It specifies CSAKGIGGAQGYEQYF. The V gene is TRBV20-1, the J gene TRBJ2-7; TRBD2 might be the D (6 bases). The CDR3 has 16 residues. V was trimmed by 6 bases and J by 4 bases, leaving 25 bases between them. Germline V CDR1 and CDR2: DFQATT, SNEGSKA (reference sequence).

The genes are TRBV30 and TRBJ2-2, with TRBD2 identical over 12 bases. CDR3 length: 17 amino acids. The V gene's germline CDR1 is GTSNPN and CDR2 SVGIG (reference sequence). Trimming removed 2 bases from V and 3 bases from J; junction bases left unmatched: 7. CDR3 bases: TGTGCCTGGAGTTCGAGGACTAGCGGGATTGACACCGGGGAGCTGTTTTTT. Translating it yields CAWSSRTSGIDTGELFF.

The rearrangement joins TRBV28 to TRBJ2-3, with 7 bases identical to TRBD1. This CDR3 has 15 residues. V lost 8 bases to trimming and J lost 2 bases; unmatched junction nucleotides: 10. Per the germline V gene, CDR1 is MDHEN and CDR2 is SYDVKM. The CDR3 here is CASRSSGGTTDTQYF. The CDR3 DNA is TGTGCCAGCCGGTCGTCAGGGGGTACCACAGATACGCAGTATTTT.

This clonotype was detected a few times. This chain's CDR3 is CASSKGGPQTGELFF. The CDR3 DNA reads as TGTGCCAGCAGTAAAGGGGGACCTCAAACCGGGGAGCTGTTTTTT. The V call is TRBV7-2, the J call TRBJ2-2; D perhaps matches TRBD1 (6 bases). The CDR3 totals 15 residues. With 6 bases removed from V and 5 bases from J, the gap between germline ends came to 16 bases. Germline CDR1 SGHTA, CDR2 FQGNSA.

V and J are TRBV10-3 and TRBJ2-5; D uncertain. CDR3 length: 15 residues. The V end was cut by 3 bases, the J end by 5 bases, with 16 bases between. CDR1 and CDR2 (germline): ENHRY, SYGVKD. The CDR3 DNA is TGTGCCATCAGTGATCCCGGAGTAAAGTGGGAGACCCAGTACTTC. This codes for CAISDPGVKWETQYF.

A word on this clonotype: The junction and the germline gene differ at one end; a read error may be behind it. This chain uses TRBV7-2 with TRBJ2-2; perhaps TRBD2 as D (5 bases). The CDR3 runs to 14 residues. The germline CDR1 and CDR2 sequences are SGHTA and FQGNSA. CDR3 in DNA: TGTGCCAGAAGGGCCAGCCAGAGCACCGGGGAGATGTTTTTT. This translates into CARRASQSTGEMFF.

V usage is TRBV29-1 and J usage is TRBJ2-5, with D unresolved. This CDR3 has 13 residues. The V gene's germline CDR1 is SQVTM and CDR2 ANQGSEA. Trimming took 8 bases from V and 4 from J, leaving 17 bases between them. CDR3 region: CSLSRGRLETQYF. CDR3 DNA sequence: TGCAGCCTATCGCGAGGACGTTTAGAGACCCAGTACTTC.

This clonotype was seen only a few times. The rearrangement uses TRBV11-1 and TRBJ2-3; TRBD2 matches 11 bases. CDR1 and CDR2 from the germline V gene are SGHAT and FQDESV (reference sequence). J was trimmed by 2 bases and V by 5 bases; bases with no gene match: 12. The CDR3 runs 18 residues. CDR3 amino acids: CASSLFRTSGSNTDTQYF. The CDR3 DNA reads TGTGCCAGCAGCCTCTTCAGGACTAGCGGGTCTAACACAGATACGCAGTATTTT.

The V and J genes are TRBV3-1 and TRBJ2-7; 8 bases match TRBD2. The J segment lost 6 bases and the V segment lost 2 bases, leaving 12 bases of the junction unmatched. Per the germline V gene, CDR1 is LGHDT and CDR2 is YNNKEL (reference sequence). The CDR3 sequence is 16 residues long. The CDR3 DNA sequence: TGTGCCAGCAGCCAAAAATCGGGACTAGTCGCCGGCGAGCAGTACTTC. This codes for CASSQKSGLVAGEQYF.

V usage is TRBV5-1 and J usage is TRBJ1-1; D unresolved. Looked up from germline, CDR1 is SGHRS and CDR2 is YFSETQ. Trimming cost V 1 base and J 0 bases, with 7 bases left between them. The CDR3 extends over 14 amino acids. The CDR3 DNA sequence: TGCGCCAGCAGCTTGAGCAAGGTGAACACTGAAGCTTTCTTT. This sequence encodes CASSLSKVNTEAFF. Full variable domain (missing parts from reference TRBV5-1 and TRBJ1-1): KAGVTQTPRYLIKTRGQQVTLSCSPISGHRSVSWYQQTPGQGLQFLFEYFSETQRNKGNFPGRFSGRQFSNSRSEMNVSTLELGDSALYLCASSLSKVNTEAFFGQGTRLTVV.